These 12 T cell receptor beta chains came from one sample sequenced in a study of blood T cell repertoires in COVID-19. Using immunoSEQ multiplex PCR, the repertoire was profiled, and TCRdb retains in-frame clones only, with some absent. The table includes about 410,000 clones, around 91% detected once. The sequenced sample consisted of peripheral blood. These receptor sequences come from a woman between 40 and 50 years old with COVID-19, enrolled during active disease.

This chain connects TRBV5-8 to TRBJ1-4, with 11 bases aligning to TRBD1. Germline V gene data show CDR1 as SGHTS and CDR2 as YDEGEE. The CDR3 runs 18 residues. V lost 4 bases to trimming and J lost 7 bases; unmatched junction nucleotides: 15. The CDR3 DNA reads as TGTGCCAGCAGCCCTGGACAGGGGGCTTCGATCTACGGTGAAAAACTGTTTTTT. Residues: CASSPGQGASIYGEKLFF.

The chain carries TRBV5-6 and TRBJ1-3, with D uncertain. Germline V CDR1 and CDR2: SGHDT, YYEEEE. There are 19 residues in the CDR3. The V end lost 3 bases, the J end lost 0 bases, and 22 bases lay between the germline ends. CDR3: CASSSGSRLPLLSGNTIYF. As DNA, the CDR3 is TGTGCCAGCAGCTCGGGGTCAAGACTACCACTACTCTCTGGAAACACCATATATTTT.

CDR3: CASSFGAEQYF. DNA of the CDR3: TGTGCCAGCAGTTTCGGTGCCGAGCAGTACTTC. This sequence joins TRBV12-3 or TRBV12-4 and TRBJ2-7; D uncertain. With 3 bases removed from V and 6 bases from J, the gap between germline ends came to 6 bases. The CDR3 loop spans 11 amino acids.

The chain combines TRBV7-2 with TRBJ2-3, with D perhaps matching TRBD2 (6 bases). The length of the CDR3 is 15 residues. V lost 3 bases and J lost 0, with 10 bases in between. Germline V gene sequence: CDR1 SGHTA, CDR2 FQGNSA. Here the CDR3 reads CASSFKAGSTDTQYF. In nucleotides, the CDR3 is TGTGCCAGCAGCTTTAAGGCGGGGAGCACAGATACGCAGTATTTT.

The genes are TRBV7-2 and TRBJ2-3, with 12 bases identical to TRBD1. CDR1 and CDR2 (germline): SGHTA, FQGNSA. CDR3 length: 18 amino acids. The V and J ends lost 0 bases and 7 bases, in that order; junction bases with no gene match: 11. The CDR3 nucleotides are TGTGCCAGCAGCTTAGCGGGGGGGACAGGGGGCGCGCAAAATACGCAGTATTTT. It is translated as CASSLAGGTGGAQNTQYF.

The rearrangement uses TRBV6-2 or TRBV6-3 and TRBJ1-5; 9 bases match TRBD1. Germline V CDR1 and CDR2: MNHEY, SVGEGT. With 5 bases clipped from V and 5 bases from J, the junction kept 13 bases outside the gene matches. The CDR3 spans 17 residues. CDR3 residues: CASSLRDRVITHQPQHF. Here the CDR3 DNA reads TGTGCCAGCAGTCTCCGGGACAGGGTCATCACCCATCAGCCCCAGCATTTT.

The genes are TRBV13 and TRBJ2-7; maybe TRBD1 (5 bases). Trimming took 0 bases from V and 1 from J, leaving 7 bases between them. This CDR3 region has 14 residues. CDR1 PRHDT and CDR2 FYEKMQ come from the germline V gene (reference sequence). Here the CDR3 reads CASSLGQVSYEQYF. CDR3 coding DNA: TGTGCCAGCAGCTTAGGACAGGTGTCCTACGAGCAGTACTTC. The entire variable domain, with the rest obtained from reference TRBV13 and TRBJ2-7, is as follows: AAGVIQSPRHLIKEKRETATLKCYPIPRHDTVYWYQQGPGQDPQFLISFYEKMQSDKGSIPDRFSAQQFSDYHSELNMSSLELGDSALYFCASSLGQVSYEQYFGPGTRLTVT.

The chain carries TRBV7-2 and TRBJ2-5; maybe TRBD1 (6 bases). V was trimmed by 5 bases and J by 2 bases, leaving 15 bases between them. Germline values: CDR1 SGHTA, CDR2 FQGNSA. The CDR3 is 15 residues long. The chain's CDR3 is CASSAHRVLQETQYF. The CDR3, as DNA: TGTGCCAGCAGCGCCCACAGGGTGCTACAAGAGACCCAGTACTTC.

The chain combines TRBV19 with TRBJ2-4; TRBD1 aligns across 7 bases. This CDR3 spans 16 amino acids. CDR1 and CDR2 (germline): LNHDA, SQIVND (reference sequence). Germline trimming cut 6 bases from V and 0 bases from J; bases unmatched to any gene: 8. In nucleotides, the CDR3 is TGTGCCAGTAGACCGACAGGGAGACTAGCCAAAAACATTCAGTACTTC. Amino acid sequence: CASRPTGRLAKNIQYF.

The chain is built from TRBV27 and TRBJ2-2, with D possibly TRBD1 on 6 matching bases. V dropped 3 bases and J dropped 6 bases, with 8 bases sitting between them. The CDR3 sequence is 13 residues long. Germline lookup yields CDR1 MNHEY and CDR2 SMNVEV (reference sequence). CDR3 coding DNA: TGTGCCAGCAGTTTGGGGGCGCCCGGGGAGCTGTTTTTT. It specifies CASSLGAPGELFF.

This chain links TRBV9 with TRBJ2-7, with 9 bases matching TRBD2. The CDR3 extends over 15 amino acids. V gave up 3 bases and J gave up 5 bases; unmatched junction bases: 9. Germline V gives CDR1 SGDLS, CDR2 YYNGEE. The CDR3 spells CASSEGGGRANEQYF. CDR3 in DNA: TGTGCCAGCAGCGAGGGGGGCGGGAGGGCCAACGAGCAGTACTTC.

This sequence joins TRBV2 and TRBJ2-3; 7 bases line up with TRBD2. From germline, CDR1 is SNHLY and CDR2 FYNNEI. The CDR3 has 13 residues. V was pared by 10 bases and J by 6 bases, with 10 bases of the junction left unmatched. DNA of the CDR3: TGTGCCACCAGGGAGGGCCTTAAGGATACGCAGTATTTT. The encoded protein is CATREGLKDTQYF.